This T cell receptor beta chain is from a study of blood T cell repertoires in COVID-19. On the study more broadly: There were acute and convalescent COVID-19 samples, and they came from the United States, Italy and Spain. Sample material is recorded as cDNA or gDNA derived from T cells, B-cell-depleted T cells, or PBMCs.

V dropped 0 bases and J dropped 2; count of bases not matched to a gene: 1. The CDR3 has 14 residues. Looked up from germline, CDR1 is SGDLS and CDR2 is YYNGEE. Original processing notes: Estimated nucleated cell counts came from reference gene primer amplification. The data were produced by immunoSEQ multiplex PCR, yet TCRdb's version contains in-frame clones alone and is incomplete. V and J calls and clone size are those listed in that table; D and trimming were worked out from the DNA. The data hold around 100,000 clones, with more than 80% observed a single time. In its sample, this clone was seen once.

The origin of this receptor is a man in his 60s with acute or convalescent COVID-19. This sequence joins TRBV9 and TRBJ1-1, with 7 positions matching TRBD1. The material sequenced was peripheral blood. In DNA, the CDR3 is TGTGCCAGCAGCGTAGACAGGGGCAACACTGAAGCTTTCTTT. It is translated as CASSVDRGNTEAFF.